The 9 T cell receptor beta chains below all came from one sample that was sequenced in a study of T cells in Graves' hyperthyroidism and ophthalmopathy. TCR beta CDR3 regions were amplified from RNA transcripts. The TCR CDR3 was amplified in a first-round RT-PCR using the HTBI primer set. TCRdb reprocessed the multiplex PCR reads with MiXCR, giving one entry per CDR3 protein. The table includes about 570,000 distinct CDR3 sequences, around 42% detected once. Material for sequencing was peripheral blood or thyroid tissue (not recorded which). These receptors were collected from an adult woman with Graves' disease, either hyperthyroidism or ophthalmopathy (not recorded which).

This clonotype appeared a few times. The chain joins TRBV19 to TRBJ1-2; unclear D gene. This CDR3 region has 14 residues. The V end lost 6 bases, the J end lost 1 base, and 12 bases lay between the germline ends. CDR1 is LNHDA and CDR2 is SQIVND in the germline V gene (reference sequence). The CDR3 bases are TGTGCCAGTAGCCCTAGGACGGTTAACTATGGCTACACCTTC. Protein product: CASSPRTVNYGYTF.

The chain recombines TRBV27 with TRBJ2-7, with D unclear. The ends were cut back, 0 bases at V and 4 bases at J, with 10 bases in the middle. The CDR3 has 14 residues. The germline CDR1 and CDR2 sequences are MNHEY and SMNVEV (reference sequence). In nucleotides, the CDR3 is TGTGCCAGCAGTTTATCTAGCACGAATTACGAGCAGTACTTC. This sequence encodes CASSLSSTNYEQYF.

This clonotype was seen a few times. This sequence joins TRBV29-1 and TRBJ1-3; D gene unclear. This CDR3 is built from 14 residues. V lost 7 bases and J lost 0, with 13 bases in between. Germline V gene lookup returns CDR1 SQVTM and CDR2 ANQGSEA. The CDR3: CSGADLSSGNTIYF. The DNA for the CDR3 is TGCAGCGGGGCGGACCTTAGCTCTGGAAACACCATATATTTT.

V is TRBV11-2 and J is TRBJ1-6; D unresolved. CDR1 is SGHAT and CDR2 is FQNNGV in the germline V gene. The CDR3 runs 16 residues. The V end lost 4 bases, the J end lost 6 bases, and 16 bases lay between the germline ends. The CDR3 DNA reads as TGTGCCAGCAGCTCCCCTCCAGGATTTACTAATTCACCCCTCCACTTT. It is translated as CASSSPPGFTNSPLHF.

This clonotype was seen repeatedly, ten times or more. This sequence joins TRBV6-5 and TRBJ1-1; no reliable D call. The CDR3 length is 16 residues. Germline CDR1 and CDR2: MNHEY and SVGAGI. Deletions cut 2 bases from V and 0 bases from J, with 13 bases between. CDR3 amino acids: CASSYDGSLMNTEAFF. The CDR3 DNA sequence: TGTGCCAGCAGTTACGACGGTTCCTTAATGAACACTGAAGCTTTCTTT.

This sequence joins TRBV5-1 and TRBJ2-7; 9 nucleotides match TRBD1. Per germline, CDR1 SGHRS and CDR2 YFSETQ. The CDR3 runs to 15 residues. With V trimmed by 0 bases and J by 7 bases, 8 bases remained unmatched. CDR3 coding DNA: TGCGCCAGCAGCTTGGCGTCGGGACAGGGACCTGAGCAGTACTTC. Protein: CASSLASGQGPEQYF.

The gene calls are TRBV7-9 and TRBJ1-6; 7 bases line up with TRBD1. The trim removed 5 bases at V and 14 bases at J, leaving 9 bases unmatched. CDR3 length: 13 residues. The V gene's germline CDR1 is SEHNR and CDR2 FQNEAQ (reference sequence). The CDR3 DNA sequence: TGTGCCAGCAGCCAGAGGAGGGGGCGCTCCCTCCACTTT. As protein: CASSQRRGRSLHF.

The chain recombines TRBV7-9 with TRBJ2-7; TRBD1 is a possible D gene (5 bases). This CDR3 spans 13 amino acids. CDR1 and CDR2 from the germline V gene are SEHNR and FQNEAQ (reference sequence). Trimming took 6 bases from V and 3 from J, leaving 12 bases between them. The CDR3 reads CASSPDSDYEQYF. CDR3 in DNA: TGTGCCAGCAGTCCTGACAGTGACTACGAGCAGTACTTC. Using reference TRBV7-9 and TRBJ2-7 for the parts outside the CDR3, the full variable domain is DTGVSQNPRHKITKRGQNVTFRCDPISEHNRLYWYRQTLGQGPEFLTYFQNEAQLEKSRLLSDRFSAERPKGSFSTLEIQRTEQGDSAMYLCASSPDSDYEQYFGPGTRLTVT.

This clonotype was recorded once. The chain couples TRBV7-9 to TRBJ2-7; TRBD1 aligns across 10 bases. The junction had 8 bases not matched to a gene; V was cut back by 6 bases and J by 9 bases. Germline CDR1 reads SEHNR; CDR2 reads FQNEAQ (reference sequence). The length of the CDR3 is 13 residues. CDR3 residues: CASRAGTGAGQYF. In DNA, the CDR3 is TGTGCCAGCAGGGCCGGGACAGGGGCCGGGCAGTACTTC. The full variable domain, completed using reference TRBV7-9 and TRBJ2-7, is DTGVSQNPRHKITKRGQNVTFRCDPISEHNRLYWYRQTLGQGPEFLTYFQNEAQLEKSRLLSDRFSAERPKGSFSTLEIQRTEQGDSAMYLCASRAGTGAGQYFGPGTRLTVT.